These T cell receptor beta chains were read from a single sample in a study of T cell changes during pregnancy in multiple sclerosis. Clones were sequenced by immunoSEQ multiplex PCR, and TCRdb holds only the in-frame ones, with some missing. The table lists around 20,000 clones, more than 80% of them singletons. Specimen: CD4+ T cells from peripheral blood mononuclear cells, collected in the third trimester of pregnancy. These receptor sequences come from a female donor in good health, enrolled as a control in a pregnancy study. CDR3s include the opening cysteine and the closing phenylalanine or tryptophan.

V: TRBV9
CDR3: CASSVGRLSGNTIYF

V: TRBV28
CDR3: CASSSVTGGEKLFF

V: TRBV7-2
CDR3: CASSLRGTLYEQYF

V: TRBV6-4
CDR3: CASSAWGEGYTF

V: TRBV25-1
CDR3: CASSDHGQGSNYGYTF

V: TRBV7-9
CDR3: CASSFGDRPREQYF

V: TRBV19
CDR3: CASSQQGTQPQHF

V: TRBV19
CDR3: CASRRFSGNTIYF

V: TRBV9
CDR3: CVSTPTATGNTIYF

V: TRBV11-1
CDR3: CASSTPGLAKDTQYF

V: TRBV5-6
CDR3: CASSTWTGITEAFF

V: TRBV6-5
CDR3: CASREDRGLDNEQFF

V: TRBV30
CDR3: CAWSPAGTGGSNGQPQHF

V: TRBV28
CDR3: CASTPPQRPYEQYF

V: TRBV11-2
CDR3: CASNPGLGLYEQFF

V: TRBV30
CDR3: CAWIPGLGSYEQYF

V: TRBV9
CDR3: CASSATTGNTEAFF

V: TRBV2
CDR3: CAGGTGINEKLFF

V: TRBV4-3
CDR3: CASSQGSPGGPETQYF

V: TRBV29-1
CDR3: CSVDGTVYNSPLHF

V: TRBV10-1
CDR3: CASSDPGQPFSAFF

V: TRBV9
CDR3: CASSKQTGGGTEAFF

V: TRBV28
CDR3: CATAPGWEGPYTLAKNIQYF

V: TRBV7-3
CDR3: CASSPRAGWEQYF

V: TRBV5-1
CDR3: CASSYSGRPYGYTF

V: TRBV11-1
CDR3: CASSLSGQTYEQYF

V: TRBV19
CDR3: CASSNWEGGWTSTDTQYF

V: TRBV4-1
CDR3: CVSSLTGGHGYTF

V: TRBV10-2
CDR3: CASSEAGSTNEKLFF

V: TRBV18
CDR3: CASSPFSHNAYEQYF

V: TRBV28
CDR3: CASSFTGVSYEQYF

V: TRBV4-2
CDR3: CASSQTRQWDRAYEQYF

V: TRBV27
CDR3: CASSPRQDSPLHF

V: TRBV9
CDR3: CASSVVEGGPQFF

V: TRBV11-1
CDR3: CASSRDSRQETQYF

V: TRBV7-9
CDR3: CASSFGGPSSGNTIYF

V: TRBV29-1
CDR3: CSVSPGNQETQYF

V: TRBV18
CDR3: CASSPDRGHNEQFF

V: TRBV7-9
CDR3: CASSDTGVDEQYF

V: TRBV2
CDR3: CASILTDEKLFF

V: TRBV12-5
CDR3: CASGLVRGPIGTSGRSPDTQYF

V: TRBV5-1
CDR3: CASSSRTGQGTEAFF

V: TRBV5-4
CDR3: CASSLGQIYEQYF

V: TRBV11-2
CDR3: CASRPLGGQANTGELFF

V: TRBV9
CDR3: CASSVEVRDTLETQYF

V: TRBV5-5
CDR3: CASSLGQGIVSYEQYF